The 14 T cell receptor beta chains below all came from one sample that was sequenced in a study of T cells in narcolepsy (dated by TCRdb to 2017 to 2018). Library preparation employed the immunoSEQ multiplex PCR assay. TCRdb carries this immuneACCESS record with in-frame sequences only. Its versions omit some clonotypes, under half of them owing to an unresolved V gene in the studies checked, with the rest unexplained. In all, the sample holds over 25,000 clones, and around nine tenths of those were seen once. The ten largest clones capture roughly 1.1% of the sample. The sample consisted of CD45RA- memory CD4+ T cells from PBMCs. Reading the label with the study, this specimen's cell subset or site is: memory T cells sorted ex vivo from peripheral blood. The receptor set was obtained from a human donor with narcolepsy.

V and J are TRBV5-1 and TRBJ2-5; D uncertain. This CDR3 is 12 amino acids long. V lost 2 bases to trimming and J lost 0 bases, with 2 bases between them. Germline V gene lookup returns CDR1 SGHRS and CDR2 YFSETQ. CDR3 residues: CASSFDQETQYF. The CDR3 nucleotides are TGCGCCAGCAGCTTCGACCAAGAGACCCAGTACTTC.

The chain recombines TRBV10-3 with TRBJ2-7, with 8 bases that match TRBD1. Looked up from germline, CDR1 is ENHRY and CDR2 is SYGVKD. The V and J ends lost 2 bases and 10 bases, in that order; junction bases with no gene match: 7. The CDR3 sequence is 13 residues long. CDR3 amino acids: CAISEPQGAEQYV. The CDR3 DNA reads TGTGCCATCAGTGAGCCCCAGGGGGCGGAACAGTACGTC.

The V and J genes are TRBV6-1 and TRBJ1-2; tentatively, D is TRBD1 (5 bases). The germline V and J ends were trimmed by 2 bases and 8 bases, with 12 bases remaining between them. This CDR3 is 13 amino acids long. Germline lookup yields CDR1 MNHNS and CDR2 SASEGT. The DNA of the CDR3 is TGTGCCAGCAGTGAAACAGGTACGGGCGGCTACACCTTC. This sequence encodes CASSETGTGGYTF.

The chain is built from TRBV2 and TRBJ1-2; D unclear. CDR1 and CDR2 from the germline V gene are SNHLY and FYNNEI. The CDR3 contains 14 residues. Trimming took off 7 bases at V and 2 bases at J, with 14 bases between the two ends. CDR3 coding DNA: TGTGCCAGCAAGGTCGACGGCCTAAACTATGGCTACACCTTC. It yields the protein CASKVDGLNYGYTF.

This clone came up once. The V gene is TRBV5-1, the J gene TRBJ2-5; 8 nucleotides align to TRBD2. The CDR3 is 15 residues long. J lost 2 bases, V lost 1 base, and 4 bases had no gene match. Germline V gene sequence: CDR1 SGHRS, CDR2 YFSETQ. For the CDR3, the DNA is TGCGCCAGCAGCTTGCGAAGCGGGGGACAAGAGACCCAGTACTTC. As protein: CASSLRSGGQETQYF.

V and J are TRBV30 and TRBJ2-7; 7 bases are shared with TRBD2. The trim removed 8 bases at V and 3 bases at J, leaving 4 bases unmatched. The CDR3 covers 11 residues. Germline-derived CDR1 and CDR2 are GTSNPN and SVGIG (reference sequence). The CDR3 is CAGGGCYEQYF. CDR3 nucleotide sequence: TGTGCCGGGGGGGGATGCTACGAGCAGTACTTC.

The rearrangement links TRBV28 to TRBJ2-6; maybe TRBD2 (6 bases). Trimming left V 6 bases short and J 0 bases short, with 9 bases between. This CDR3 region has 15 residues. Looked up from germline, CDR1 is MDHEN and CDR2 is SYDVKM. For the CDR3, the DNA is TGTGCCAGCAGCGGGGGTAGCTCTGGGGCCAACGTCCTGACTTTC. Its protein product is CASSGGSSGANVLTF.

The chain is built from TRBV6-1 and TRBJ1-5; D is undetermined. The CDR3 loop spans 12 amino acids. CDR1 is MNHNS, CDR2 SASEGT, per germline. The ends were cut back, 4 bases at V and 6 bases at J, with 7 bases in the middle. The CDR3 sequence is CASSVPVQPQHF. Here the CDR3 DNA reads TGTGCCAGCAGTGTACCGGTTCAGCCCCAGCATTTT.

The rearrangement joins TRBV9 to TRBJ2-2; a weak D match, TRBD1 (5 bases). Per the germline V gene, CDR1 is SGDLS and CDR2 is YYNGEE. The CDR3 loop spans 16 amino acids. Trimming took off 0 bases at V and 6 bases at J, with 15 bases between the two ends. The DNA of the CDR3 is TGTGCCAGCAGCGTAGACGACAGCCGGTGGTCCGGGGAGCTGTTTTTT. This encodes CASSVDDSRWSGELFF.

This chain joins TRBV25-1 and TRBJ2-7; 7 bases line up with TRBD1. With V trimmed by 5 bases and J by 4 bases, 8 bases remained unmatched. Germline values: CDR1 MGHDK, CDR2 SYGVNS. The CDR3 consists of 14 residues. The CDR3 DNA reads TGTGCCAGCAGTAAGACAGGGCTGGAGTACGAGCAGTACGTC. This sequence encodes CASSKTGLEYEQYV.

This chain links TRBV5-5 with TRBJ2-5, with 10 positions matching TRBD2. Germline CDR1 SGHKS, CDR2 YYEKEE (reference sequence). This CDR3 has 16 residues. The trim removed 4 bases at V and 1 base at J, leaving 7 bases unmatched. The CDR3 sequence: CASSTLAGVSQETQYF. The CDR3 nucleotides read TGTGCCAGCAGCACCCTAGCGGGGGTCTCCCAAGAGACCCAGTACTTC.

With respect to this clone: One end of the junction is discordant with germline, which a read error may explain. CDR3 coding DNA: TGTGCCAGCAGTTATCAGGGGCAGGCGAATCAGTCCCAGCATTTT. Translating gives CASSYQGQANQSQHF. The chain joins TRBV27 to TRBJ1-5; D may be TRBD1 (6 bases). The CDR3 loop spans 15 amino acids. From germline, CDR1 is MNHEY and CDR2 SMNVEV (reference sequence).

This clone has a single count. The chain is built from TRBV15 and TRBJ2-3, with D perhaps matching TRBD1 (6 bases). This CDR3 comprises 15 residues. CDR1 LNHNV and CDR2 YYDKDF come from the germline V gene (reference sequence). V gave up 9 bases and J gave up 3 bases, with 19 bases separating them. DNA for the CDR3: TGTGCCACGCTCGCTTCTGGGGGCGGGACAGATACGCAGTATTTT. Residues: CATLASGGGTDTQYF.

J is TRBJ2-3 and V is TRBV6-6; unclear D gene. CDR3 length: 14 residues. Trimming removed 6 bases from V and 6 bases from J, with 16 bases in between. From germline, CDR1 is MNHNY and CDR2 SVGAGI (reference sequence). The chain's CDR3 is CASSFGSTWDTQYF. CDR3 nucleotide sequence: TGTGCCAGCAGCTTCGGGTCCACCTGGGATACGCAGTATTTT.